A selection of T cell receptor beta chains follows, all from one sample in a study of blood T cell repertoires in COVID-19. Method: immunoSEQ multiplex PCR; TCRdb's copy keeps in-frame clones and lacks some. The sample has some 150,000 clones, roughly 80% seen once. Source material: peripheral blood. These receptors originate from a woman older than 75 with acute or convalescent COVID-19. Both conserved end residues are part of each CDR3. The D gene is left open where the match is weak. Rows give clone size only sometimes, using once, few, many, or a class for an expanded clone.

V: TRBV5-1; size: few; D: TRBD2; J: TRBJ2-2; CDR3: CASSLVAGGRTGELFF; DNA: TGCGCCAGCAGCTTGGTAGCGGGGGGAAGAACCGGGGAGCTGTTTTTT
V: TRBV3-1/TRBV3-2; size: -; D: -; J: TRBJ2-7; CDR3: CASSQIKPRGPYEQYF; DNA: TGTGCCAGCAGCCAAATAAAACCAAGGGGCCCCTACGAGCAGTACTTC
V: TRBV2; size: once; D: TRBD2; J: TRBJ2-1; CDR3: CASSEAGLAGGSNEQFF; DNA: TGTGCCAGCAGTGAAGCCGGACTAGCGGGGGGAAGTAATGAGCAGTTCTTC
V: TRBV12-3/TRBV12-4; size: -; D: -; J: TRBJ1-4; CDR3: CASSLGSGGKLFF; DNA: TGTGCCAGCAGTTTAGGGTCCGGCGGAAAACTGTTTTTT
V: TRBV4-2; size: -; D: -; J: TRBJ2-7; CDR3: CASSQDLVRASVSYEQYF; DNA: TGTGCCAGCAGCCAAGATCTAGTAAGGGCTAGCGTCTCCTACGAGCAGTACTTC
V: TRBV15; size: -; D: TRBD2; J: TRBJ2-5; CDR3: CATSSGRAGDQETQYF; DNA: TGTGCCACCAGCAGCGGTCGAGCGGGGGATCAAGAGACCCAGTACTTC
V: TRBV10-3; size: -; D: -; J: TRBJ2-7; CDR3: CAIGTISYEQYF; DNA: TGTGCCATCGGCACTATCTCCTACGAGCAGTACTTC
V: TRBV14; size: -; D: -; J: TRBJ2-5; CDR3: CASSQPWAGVETQYF; DNA: TGTGCCAGCAGCCAACCGTGGGCCGGGGTTGAGACCCAGTACTTC
V: TRBV19; size: once; D: TRBD2; J: TRBJ2-1; CDR3: CASSALAGGRSYNEQFF; DNA: TGTGCCAGTAGTGCGCTAGCGGGGGGGCGCTCCTACAATGAGCAGTTCTTC
V: TRBV9; size: many; D: TRBD1; J: TRBJ1-6; CDR3: CASSAYPVGTENSPLHF; DNA: TGTGCCAGCAGCGCCTATCCCGTGGGGACAGAAAATTCACCCCTCCACTTT
V: TRBV6-1; size: -; D: -; J: TRBJ2-2; CDR3: CASSEALGDTGELFF; DNA: TGTGCCAGCAGTGAAGCTCTGGGAGACACCGGGGAGCTGTTTTTT
V: TRBV19; size: -; D: TRBD1; J: TRBJ1-1; CDR3: CASKTGQVNTEAFF; DNA: TGTGCCAGTAAGACGGGACAGGTGAACACTGAAGCTTTCTTT
V: TRBV2; size: -; D: -; J: TRBJ1-6; CDR3: CASSDLGIDNSPLHF; DNA: TGTGCCAGCAGTGACCTCGGGATTGATAATTCACCCCTCCACTTT
V: TRBV29-1; size: once; D: TRBD1; J: TRBJ2-7; CDR3: CSVRGQGYEQYF; DNA: TGCAGCGTTCGAGGACAGGGATACGAGCAGTACTTC
V: TRBV5-1; size: -; D: -; J: TRBJ2-3; CDR3: CASSLRGGLDTQYF; DNA: TGCGCCAGCAGCCTGAGGGGGGGTCTAGATACGCAGTATTTT
V: TRBV30; size: -; D: -; J: TRBJ2-2; CDR3: CAWSKMPSTGELFF; DNA: TGTGCCTGGAGTAAAATGCCGAGCACCGGGGAGCTGTTTTTT
V: TRBV27; size: few; D: -; J: TRBJ1-1; CDR3: CASSLYERAEAFF; DNA: TGTGCCAGCAGCCTTTACGAACGGGCTGAAGCTTTCTTT
V: TRBV28; size: few; D: -; J: TRBJ2-3; CDR3: CASSRRAQGIPDTQYF; DNA: TGTGCCAGCAGTCGCCGCGCACAGGGTATACCAGATACGCAGTATTTT
V: TRBV30; size: -; D: TRBD1; J: TRBJ1-1; CDR3: CAWSVFITGQGLLAAFF; DNA: TGTGCCTGGAGTGTATTTATCACGGGACAGGGGCTTCTGGCCGCTTTCTTT
V: TRBV5-1; size: -; D: TRBD1; J: TRBJ2-7; CDR3: CASSFLQGAPYEQYF; DNA: TGCGCCAGCAGCTTTCTACAGGGGGCGCCCTACGAGCAGTACTTC
V: TRBV29-1; size: -; D: -; J: TRBJ1-1; CDR3: CSVGRVRNTEAFF; DNA: TGCAGCGTTGGTAGAGTGAGGAACACTGAAGCTTTCTTT
V: TRBV29-1; size: -; D: TRBD2; J: TRBJ2-3; CDR3: CSATGGDNTDTQYF; DNA: TGCAGCGCGACGGGGGGGGACAACACAGATACGCAGTATTTT
V: TRBV6-4; size: -; D: TRBD2; J: TRBJ2-3; CDR3: CASRLLAGGTDTQYF; DNA: TGTGCCAGCAGGCTACTAGCGGGAGGCACAGATACGCAGTATTTT
V: TRBV7-8; size: -; D: -; J: TRBJ2-2; CDR3: CASNPRPGTANTGELFF; DNA: TGTGCCAGCAACCCCCGTCCGGGAACAGCGAACACCGGGGAGCTGTTTTTT
V: TRBV7-2; size: few; D: -; J: TRBJ1-1; CDR3: CASSREGIRTEAFF; DNA: TGTGCCAGCAGCCGGGAAGGGATTCGGACTGAAGCTTTCTTT
V: TRBV24-1; size: -; D: -; J: TRBJ2-2; CDR3: CATCSGTGELFF; DNA: TGTGCCACCTGTTCCGGGACCGGGGAGCTGTTTTTT
V: TRBV5-8; size: -; D: -; J: TRBJ1-5; CDR3: CASSYQGGRNSNQPQHF; DNA: TGTGCCAGCAGCTACCAGGGAGGCCGCAATAGCAATCAGCCCCAGCATTTT
V: TRBV25-1; size: -; D: -; J: TRBJ1-1; CDR3: CASSESDTEAFF; DNA: TGTGCCAGCAGTGAATCCGACACTGAAGCTTTCTTT
V: TRBV14; size: -; D: -; J: TRBJ2-7; CDR3: CASSQESQGKYF; DNA: TGTGCCAGCAGCCAAGAATCGCAGGGAAAGTACTTC
V: TRBV27; size: -; D: TRBD2; J: TRBJ2-1; CDR3: CASGRGGSNNEQFF; DNA: TGTGCCAGCGGCCGCGGGGGGTCCAACAATGAGCAGTTCTTC
V: TRBV12-3/TRBV12-4; size: -; D: TRBD1; J: TRBJ1-1; CDR3: CASSRTGPEAFF; DNA: TGTGCCAGCAGTCGGACAGGGCCTGAAGCTTTCTTT